This T cell receptor beta chain was profiled in a study of OX40 agonist ivuxolimab in advanced cancers. Regarding the research as a whole: Ivuxolimab was a fully human IgG2 agonistic monoclonal antibody targeting the costimulatory receptor OX40 (CD134). Partial responses occurred in three dose-escalation patients, of whom one had hepatocellular carcinoma and two had cutaneous melanoma. Of the approximately 54 dose-escalation patients, hepatocellular carcinoma was present in roughly 19, melanoma in approximately 15, renal cell carcinoma in 9 and head and neck cancer in 9. The paper describes the monotherapy dose-escalation part (N of about 50 patients) of the phase I trial of ivuxolimab. A male proportion of around 83% and a mean age of 60 years, ranging from 23 to 79, were recorded for the dose-escalation cohort. The point of sequencing TCRbeta in the periphery was to test whether ivuxolimab changed TCR sequence diversity and drove clonal T-cell expansion. Patients were allowed to have had prior anti-PD-1, anti-PD-L1 or anti-CTLA-4 therapy, and 30% to 50% of the dose-escalation patients had previously received checkpoint inhibitors. Intravenous ivuxolimab was administered to patients every 2 weeks at six dose levels: 0.01, 0.1, 0.3, 1.5, 3 and 10 mg/kg.

For sequencing of the TCRbeta CDR3 region, genomic DNA was extracted from the sorted cells. The immunoSEQ Assay was used for sequencing of TCRbeta CDR3 regions. The immuneACCESS repertoire file appears here via TCRdb, limited to in-frame rearrangements. These files lack a portion of the clones; in checked studies, under half of the deficit traces to unresolved V genes, and the cause of the others is not known. The sample data list 77,000 or so clones, and approximately 86% of these were observed just once. 0.55% to 0.7% of the sample belongs to the ten largest clones. Results the study describes overall, beyond this receptor: Low levels of normalized T-cell clonal expansion were also seen in some nonresponding patients. In partial responders in the 0.1-3.0 mg/kg groups, normalized peripheral clonal expansion was found to be among the lowest, especially among CD8+ T cells. Antigen specificity was not determined for the clonally expanded peripheral T cells. After ivuxolimab, expanded clones were on average more numerous among CD8+ T cells than among CD4+ T cells. Clonal expansion of both CD4+ and CD8+ blood T cells was observed from baseline to week 6 at doses 0.1 to 3.0 mg/kg.

The trial excluded patients who had a history of autoimmune disease or who were on systemic immunosuppression. Peripheral blood for TCR sequencing was drawn from every dose cohort at baseline, at cycle 4 day 1 and at cycle 7 day 1. The samples were drawn from a first-in-human, open-label, multicenter phase I dose-escalation trial of ivuxolimab. The trial enrolled adults with locally advanced or metastatic head and neck squamous cell, hepatocellular, melanoma or renal cell carcinoma. Before TCR sequencing, CD4+ and CD8+ T cells were separately sorted from peripheral blood. A note on this clone: Its antigen is still unknown. No clone much larger than this one lies a single base away; base qualities are absent.

The germline V gene (reference sequence) gives CDR1 as LNHDA and CDR2 as SQIVND. Germline trimming: 6 bases from V, 7 bases from J; junction bases outside gene matches: 5. From cysteine to phenylalanine, the CDR3 is 14 amino acids long. The CDR3 DNA has 42 bases and is translated from base 1. The specimen comprised CD4+ or CD8+ T cells sorted from blood, sampled in a trial of the OX40 agonist ivuxolimab. The source of this sequence is an adult with an advanced solid tumor such as melanoma, head and neck, liver or kidney cancer. The sequence is built from TRBV19 and TRBJ2-2; TRBD1 lines up with 10 middle nucleotides. The CDR3 loop reads CASRRQGAFGELFF. The nucleotide sequence is TGTGCCAGTAGGAGACAGGGGGCGTTCGGGGAGCTGTTTTTT.